The 5 T cell receptor beta chains listed next were all sequenced from one sample in a study of T cells expressing NK-cell markers. With the 5' RACE reads reprocessed, TCRdb shows one record per CDR3 protein and no DNA. Its table records 400,000 to 500,000 distinct CDR3 sequences. What was sequenced was blood T cells: a sorted CD56 or NKG2C T cell subset, CD4+ or CD8+ T cells, or bulk PBMC T cells (not recorded which). Every receptor here comes from a woman between 18 and 70 years old in good health.

The chain carries TRBV4-1 and TRBJ2-7; the TRBD1 assignment by TCRdb is unverifiable without DNA. Looked up from germline, CDR1 is MGHRA and CDR2 is YSYEKL. The CDR3 is 15 amino acids. CDR3 residues: CASSQVPGQVYEQYF.

The chain couples TRBV20-1 to TRBJ1-6. Germline CDR1 reads DFQATT; CDR2 reads SNEGSKA (reference sequence). The CDR3 runs 15 residues. CDR3 region: CSASPRQGTNSPLHF.

CDR3: CASSLAGDTIYF. V is TRBV7-2 and J is TRBJ1-3. This CDR3 region has 12 residues. Germline assignment: CDR1 SGHTA and CDR2 FQGNSA.

This rearrangement joins TRBV29-1 to TRBJ2-7. CDR1 SQVTM and CDR2 ANQGSEA come from the germline V gene. The CDR3 runs 12 residues. The CDR3: CSVYSGVYEQYF.

V usage is TRBV6-1 and J usage is TRBJ1-6; TCRdb picks TRBD1, but there is no DNA to check that call. CDR1 is MNHNS, CDR2 SASEGT, per germline. The CDR3 runs 14 residues. CDR3 region: CATQDSSYNSPLHF.